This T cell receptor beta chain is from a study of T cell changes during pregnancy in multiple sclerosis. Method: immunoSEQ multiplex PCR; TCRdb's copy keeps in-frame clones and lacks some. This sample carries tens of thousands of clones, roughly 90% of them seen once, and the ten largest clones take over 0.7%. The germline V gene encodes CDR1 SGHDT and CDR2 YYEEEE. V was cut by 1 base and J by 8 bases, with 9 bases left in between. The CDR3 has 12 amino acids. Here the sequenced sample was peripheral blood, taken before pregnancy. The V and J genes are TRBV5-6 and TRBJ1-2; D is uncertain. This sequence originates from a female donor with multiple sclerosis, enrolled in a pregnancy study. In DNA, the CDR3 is TGTGCCAGCAGCTTGTCAGGAAGGGGCTACACCTTC. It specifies CASSLSGRGYTF.